The 9 T cell receptor beta chains below all came from one sample that was sequenced in a study of blood T cell repertoires in COVID-19. The assay was immunoSEQ multiplex PCR, and TCRdb's table has in-frame clones only and misses some. Among 70,000 or so clones listed, around 78% were seen once. Sequencing input: peripheral blood. The receptors come from a human donor in a cohort sampled during active COVID-19.

The CDR3 sequence: CASSLFTTEAFF. For the CDR3, the DNA is TGTGCCAGCAGTCTCTTCACAACTGAAGCTTTCTTT. The chain has TRBV28 and TRBJ1-1; no definite D call. The germline V and J ends were trimmed by 5 bases and 5 bases, with 9 bases remaining between them. Germline lookup yields CDR1 MDHEN and CDR2 SYDVKM. The CDR3 extends over 12 amino acids.

In this sample, this clone turned up once. The chain employs TRBV6-2 or TRBV6-3 and TRBJ2-3, with TRBD1 identical over 12 bases. The germline V gene has CDR1 MNHEY and CDR2 SVGEGT. The length of the CDR3 is 16 residues. V gave up 3 bases and J gave up 4 bases; unmatched junction bases: 5. CDR3 nucleotide sequence: TGTGCCAGCAGTTATAAGGGACAGGGGGCCGCAGATACGCAGTATTTT. Amino acids: CASSYKGQGAADTQYF.

This sequence joins TRBV12-5 and TRBJ1-1; TRBD1 matches 7 bases. The ends lost 0 bases at V and 1 base at J; junction bases unmatched: 14. This CDR3 spans 19 amino acids. The germline gives CDR1 LGHNT, CDR2 FRNRAP. CDR3 sequence: CASGLVLFGRGRGNTEAFF. The CDR3 nucleotides are TGTGCTAGTGGTTTGGTACTCTTCGGGAGGGGGCGAGGGAACACTGAAGCTTTCTTT.

This clone was observed a single time. The chain uses TRBV28 and TRBJ2-2, with no clear D. The germline V gene has CDR1 MDHEN and CDR2 SYDVKM. V was trimmed by 7 bases and J by 7 bases, leaving 10 bases between them. This CDR3 has 12 residues. CDR3 loop: CASIATRGELFF. CDR3 coding DNA: TGTGCCAGCATCGCCACTCGCGGGGAGCTGTTTTTT.

The genes are TRBV13 and TRBJ2-7; 9 bases match TRBD1. CDR3 length: 15 amino acids. Germline V CDR1 and CDR2: PRHDT, FYEKMQ (reference sequence). V shed 4 bases, J shed 4 bases, and the junction held 8 bases outside the gene matches. The CDR3 sequence: CASSSAGTGKYEQYF. The CDR3 DNA sequence: TGTGCCAGCAGCTCCGCCGGGACAGGGAAGTACGAGCAGTACTTC.

The chain links TRBV29-1 to TRBJ2-6; TRBD1 is a possible D gene (5 bases). This CDR3 contains 16 residues. Per the germline V gene, CDR1 is SQVTM and CDR2 is ANQGSEA. V was shortened by 1 base and J by 0 bases, with 10 bases between the two germline ends. Here the CDR3 DNA reads TGCAGCGTTGAAGTCCCAGGGCACTCTGGGGCCAACGTCCTGACTTTC. This codes for CSVEVPGHSGANVLTF. The full variable domain, completed using reference TRBV29-1 and TRBJ2-6, is SAVISQKPSRDICQRGTSLTIQCQVDSQVTMMFWYRQQPGQSLTLIATANQGSEATYESGFVIDKFPISRPNLTFSTLTVSNMSPEDSSIYLCSVEVPGHSGANVLTFGAGSRLTVL.

The J gene is TRBJ2-3, the V gene TRBV10-3; TRBD2 matches at 10 bases. CDR1 is ENHRY and CDR2 is SYGVKD in the germline V gene. This CDR3 is 16 amino acids long. After removal of 4 bases from V and 2 bases from J, the junction contained 6 bases not matched to a gene. The CDR3 loop is CAISAGTSEYTDTQYF. The CDR3 coding sequence is TGTGCCATCAGTGCCGGGACTAGCGAGTACACAGATACGCAGTATTTT.

The chain couples TRBV7-9 to TRBJ2-7, with 9 bases that match TRBD2. Losses at the gene ends were 7 bases for V and 5 bases for J; bases not matched to a gene: 6. CDR1 and CDR2 (germline): SEHNR, FQNEAQ (reference sequence). This CDR3 spans 13 amino acids. The CDR3: CASNIAGVHEQYF. The CDR3 coding sequence is TGTGCCAGCAATATAGCGGGAGTCCACGAGCAGTACTTC.

The rearrangement uses TRBV5-5 and TRBJ1-3; tentative D call: TRBD1 (6 bases). V shed 2 bases and J shed 4 bases, with 13 bases lying between them. CDR3 size: 15 residues. Germline V gives CDR1 SGHKS, CDR2 YYEKEE (reference sequence). The CDR3 bases are TGTGCCAGCAGCTTATCGACAGGCCCCGGAAACACCATATATTTT. Amino acid sequence: CASSLSTGPGNTIYF.